The rows below give T cell receptor beta chains drawn from one sample of a study of blood T cells in healthy people across ages. MiXCR was run by TCRdb on the 5' RACE reads, yielding one entry per CDR3 protein. This table has approximately 1.5 million distinct CDR3 sequences, roughly 43% appearing once. What was sequenced was blood. These receptors were collected from a woman under 30 in good health. The CDR3 runs from the conserved cysteine through the conserved F or W.

v_gene	j_gene	CDR3aa
TRBV27	TRBJ2-7	CASSFGTEGVEQYF
TRBV5-5	TRBJ2-1	CASSLGLDRYNEQFF
TRBV29-1	TRBJ2-7	CSVVIAGGWYEQYF
TRBV20-1	TRBJ1-2	CSVSLAGNYGYTF
TRBV6-2/TRBV6-3	TRBJ2-1	CASSPDWLGEQFF
TRBV6-6	TRBJ2-1	CASSHSTNEQFF
TRBV7-9	TRBJ2-3	CASSLLRQVVADTQYF
TRBV27	TRBJ2-7	CASSWTISYEQYF
TRBV7-2	TRBJ1-2	CASSSLYRESNYGYTF
TRBV4-3	TRBJ2-3	CASSQGYTSTDTQYF
TRBV3-1	TRBJ2-7	CASSPGGGYYNEQYF
TRBV2	TRBJ2-2	CASRADRNTGELFF
TRBV12-3/TRBV12-4	TRBJ2-7	CASSDGTGGYEQYF
TRBV9	TRBJ2-1	CASSAGLAYYNEQFF
TRBV13	TRBJ1-2	CASSSHLTGAYGYTF
TRBV6-2/TRBV6-3	TRBJ1-2	CASSRINYGYTF
TRBV7-9	TRBJ2-3	CASSLVGRTPSTDTQYF
TRBV20-1	TRBJ2-7	CSARSPTGGIYEQYF
TRBV20-1	TRBJ2-2	CSCRAANTGELFF
TRBV25-1	TRBJ2-5	CASSGGTTSGLHNEQYF
TRBV12-3/TRBV12-4	TRBJ2-1	CASSYLHEQFF
TRBV6-5	TRBJ1-1	CASSYLRGVNTEAFF
TRBV20-1	TRBJ1-2	CSASRPTGRTNYGYTF
TRBV24-1	TRBJ2-3	CATSSSRLRTDTQYF
TRBV6-1	TRBJ2-7	CASKRREAYEQYF
TRBV5-1	TRBJ2-5	CASSWTSGIEETQYF
TRBV12-3/TRBV12-4	-	CTSSAGQPYEQYF
TRBV9	TRBJ2-3	CASSVVSGVSTDTRYF
TRBV6-2/TRBV6-3	TRBJ2-1	CASSTPTSGSYNEQFF
TRBV5-5	TRBJ1-5	CASSPSSGNQPQHF
TRBV6-2/TRBV6-3	TRBJ1-5	CASHTSQQASNQPQHF